A single sample gave rise to the 20 T cell receptor beta chains below, sequenced in a study of blood T cell repertoires in COVID-19. TCRdb's table, derived via immunoSEQ multiplex PCR, lists solely in-frame clones and lacks some. This sample has about 440,000 clones, with 70% to 90% found just once. The sequencing input was PBMCs or T cells enriched from blood (not recorded which). The receptors shown here come from a young woman with acute COVID-19.

This clone was detected only once. This chain connects TRBV19 to TRBJ2-7; 7 positions match TRBD2. CDR3 length: 13 residues. The V gene's germline CDR1 is LNHDA and CDR2 SQIVND (reference sequence). Trimming at V came to 10 bases and at J to 3 bases, leaving 9 bases not matched to a gene. The chain's CDR3 is CATSSGRGYEQYF. CDR3 in DNA: TGTGCCACCTCTTCGGGGAGGGGCTACGAGCAGTACTTC.

CDR3: CASSEERITRAEQYF. Here the CDR3 DNA reads TGTGCCAGCAGCGAAGAAAGAATCACTAGAGCCGAGCAGTACTTC. This chain links TRBV11-3 with TRBJ2-7; tentative D call: TRBD2 (5 bases). This CDR3 has 15 residues. V dropped 5 bases and J dropped 6 bases, with 20 bases sitting between them. In germline, CDR1 is SGHNT, CDR2 YENEEA.

This clone was recorded only once. This rearrangement joins TRBV25-1 to TRBJ1-4; D remains unclear. CDR3 size: 14 residues. V was cut by 1 base and J by 3 bases, with 6 bases left in between. Germline V gene sequence: CDR1 MGHDK, CDR2 SYGVNS. CDR3 residues: CASSEFTANEKLFF. The CDR3 DNA reads as TGTGCCAGCAGTGAATTTACGGCTAATGAAAAACTGTTTTTT.

In this sample, this clone turned up a few times. This chain connects TRBV10-1 to TRBJ1-1; no reliable D call. Germline values: CDR1 WNHNN, CDR2 SYGVQD (reference sequence). The CDR3 is 13 amino acids. V lost 2 bases, J lost 7 bases, and 11 bases lay in between. The CDR3 spells CASSEDQEREAFF. In DNA, the CDR3 is TGCGCCAGCAGTGAGGATCAGGAACGTGAAGCTTTCTTT.

The gene calls are TRBV28 and TRBJ2-2; 9 bases line up with TRBD2. The germline V gene has CDR1 MDHEN and CDR2 SYDVKM. This CDR3 has 14 amino acids. V trimming: 8 bases; J trimming: 5 bases; junction bases outside the gene matches: 6. The CDR3 protein is CASGIAGVTGELFF. The CDR3 region has the DNA TGTGCCAGCGGTATAGCGGGAGTGACCGGGGAGCTGTTTTTT. Full variable domain (missing parts from reference TRBV28 and TRBJ2-2): DVKVTQSSRYLVKRTGEKVFLECVQDMDHENMFWYRQDPGLGLRLIYFSYDVKMKEKGDIPEGYSVSREKKERFSLILESASTNQTSMYLCASGIAGVTGELFFGEGSRLTVL.

Many counts were recorded for this clone. The chain joins TRBV6-2 or TRBV6-3 to TRBJ2-7; TRBD2 matches at 8 bases. V was clipped by 2 bases and J by 1 base; unmatched bases: 4. The CDR3 has 15 amino acids. Looked up from germline, CDR1 is MNHEY and CDR2 is SVGEGT. CDR3 in DNA: TGTGCCAGCAGTTACGGGCTAGCGGGTTCCTACGAGCAGTACTTC. Its translation is CASSYGLAGSYEQYF.

The chain carries TRBV14 and TRBJ2-7; D ambiguous. V dropped 1 base and J dropped 0 bases, with 7 bases sitting between them. In germline, CDR1 is SGHDN, CDR2 FVKESK. The CDR3 consists of 14 residues. The CDR3 DNA is TGTGCCAGCAGCCAAGTTCTAGGCTCCTACGAGCAGTACTTC. Amino acids: CASSQVLGSYEQYF.

Points on this clone: The same CDR3 also results from other DNA sequences found in this sample. V and J are TRBV28 and TRBJ2-5, with TRBD2 as a possible D gene (5 bases). The germline V and J ends were trimmed by 8 bases and 4 bases, with 5 bases remaining between them. The CDR3 totals 10 residues. Germline CDR1 reads MDHEN; CDR2 reads SYDVKM. The chain's CDR3 is CASGRETQYF. The CDR3 nucleotides read TGTGCCAGCGGGAGAGAGACCCAGTACTTC.

This chain joins TRBV11-2 and TRBJ2-1; a possible D gene is TRBD1 (6 bases). CDR3 length: 13 residues. The V gene's germline CDR1 is SGHAT and CDR2 FQNNGV. Trimming took 4 bases from V and 6 from J, leaving 10 bases between them. The CDR3 loop is CASSSRGPNEQFF. The CDR3 nucleotides read TGTGCCAGCAGCTCCAGGGGCCCCAATGAGCAGTTCTTC.

This clone was seen just once. The CDR3 DNA reads as TGCGCCAGCAGCCAAGCCTGGGGGGACACAGATACGCAGTATTTT. Its protein product is CASSQAWGDTDTQYF. The rearrangement links TRBV4-1 to TRBJ2-3; D possibly corresponds to TRBD2 (6 bases). The V end was cut by 1 base, the J end by 2 bases, with 10 bases between. The CDR3 sequence is 15 residues long. Germline loops: CDR1 MGHRA, CDR2 YSYEKL.

The chain employs TRBV10-3 and TRBJ1-3; D remains unclear. Germline V gene lookup returns CDR1 ENHRY and CDR2 SYGVKD. This CDR3 spans 14 amino acids. The V and J ends lost 2 bases and 12 bases respectively, with 17 bases between them. The CDR3 sequence: CAISEREGRLGIYF. CDR3 nucleotides: TGTGCCATCAGTGAGCGGGAAGGACGATTGGGCATATATTTT.

The chain is built from TRBV7-9 and TRBJ2-2; 11 bases align to TRBD1. J lost 6 bases, V lost 5 bases, and 8 bases had no gene match. The germline V gene has CDR1 SEHNR and CDR2 FQNEAQ (reference sequence). CDR3 length equals 16 residues. In DNA form, the CDR3 reads TGTGCCAGCAGCCCCCGGACAGGGGGCCTCTCCGGGGAGCTGTTTTTT. Its protein product is CASSPRTGGLSGELFF.

The chain recombines TRBV28 with TRBJ1-2, with D perhaps matching TRBD1 (6 bases). The CDR3 consists of 15 residues. The V gene lost 4 bases and the J gene lost 4 bases, with 16 bases spanning the gap. Germline CDR1 MDHEN, CDR2 SYDVKM. In DNA, the CDR3 is TGTGCCAGCAGTTCCGCAGGGGCGCGCGTCTATGGCTACACCTTC. Protein: CASSSAGARVYGYTF.

This chain connects TRBV5-4 to TRBJ2-7; no firm D call. Germline-derived CDR1 and CDR2 are SGHNT and YYREEE (reference sequence). Trimming left V 2 bases short and J 6 bases short, with 9 bases between. This CDR3 comprises 12 residues. The CDR3 loop is CASSLDGSEQYF. The CDR3 nucleotides read TGTGCCAGCAGCTTAGACGGGTCCGAGCAGTACTTC.

V gene TRBV21-1 combines with J gene TRBJ2-7; the table names TRBD2, a call not compared with the DNA. TRBV21-1 is annotated as a pseudogene. CDR3 length equals 17 residues. The CDR3 spells CASSIPPGARDYYEQYF. The CDR3 DNA is TGTGCCAGCAGCATCCCCCCAGGGGCGAGGGACTACTACGAGCAGTACTTC.

V is TRBV2 and J is TRBJ2-5; the match to TRBD2 covers 7 bases. The CDR3 length is 11 residues. V was clipped by 8 bases and J by 3 bases; unmatched bases: 0. Germline assignment: CDR1 SNHLY and CDR2 FYNNEI. The CDR3 protein is CASLAEETQYF. In nucleotides, the CDR3 is TGTGCCAGCCTAGCGGAAGAGACCCAGTACTTC. Combining the CDR3 with reference TRBV2 and TRBJ2-5 gives the whole variable domain EPEVTQTPSHQVTQMGQEVILRCVPISNHLYFYWYRQILGQKVEFLVSFYNNEISEKSEIFDDQFSVERPDGSNFTLKIRSTKLEDSAMYFCASLAEETQYFGPGTRLLVL.

This clone appeared once. The chain employs TRBV7-9 and TRBJ2-5; tentative D call: TRBD2 (5 bases). Trimming shortened V by 4 bases and J by 2 bases, and 5 bases separated the two germline ends. Germline values: CDR1 SEHNR, CDR2 FQNEAQ (reference sequence). This CDR3 contains 12 residues. The CDR3 DNA is TGTGCCAGCAGCTCGGGACAAGAGACCCAGTACTTC. Amino acid sequence: CASSSGQETQYF. Full variable domain (rest looked up from reference TRBV7-9 and TRBJ2-5): DTGVSQNPRHKITKRGQNVTFRCDPISEHNRLYWYRQTLGQGPEFLTYFQNEAQLEKSRLLSDRFSAERPKGSFSTLEIQRTEQGDSAMYLCASSSGQETQYFGPGTRLLVL.

The chain carries TRBV2 and TRBJ1-5; D perhaps matches TRBD1 (5 bases). Germline CDR1 SNHLY, CDR2 FYNNEI. The CDR3 contains 15 residues. Trimming removed 7 bases from V and 3 bases from J, with 16 bases in between. The CDR3 loop is CASKMTAYLNQPQHF. The CDR3 DNA reads TGTGCCAGCAAAATGACAGCTTACCTCAATCAGCCCCAGCATTTT.

V gene TRBV28 combines with J gene TRBJ2-7; 8 positions agree with TRBD1. Germline lookup yields CDR1 MDHEN and CDR2 SYDVKM. CDR3 length equals 13 residues. J lost 5 bases, V lost 5 bases, and 5 bases had no gene match. The CDR3 nucleotides read TGTGCCAGCAGTCTACCGACAGGGGACGAGCAGTACTTC. This gives the protein CASSLPTGDEQYF.

This clone was seen a few times. This sequence joins TRBV24-1 and TRBJ2-1; 11 bases line up with TRBD2. The germline V gene has CDR1 KGHDR and CDR2 SFDVKD. The length of the CDR3 is 17 residues. The junction had 11 bases not matched to a gene; V was cut back by 2 bases and J by 9 bases. The CDR3 DNA sequence: TGTGCCACCAGTGATTCAGATCTAGCGGGAGGTAGTCGTGAGCAGTTCTTC. Its translation is CATSDSDLAGGSREQFF.